This T cell receptor beta chain was sequenced for a study of identical twins' blood T cells. The CDR3 has 16 amino acids. CDR1 is LNHDA and CDR2 is SQIVND in the germline V gene (reference sequence). Trimming pared 3 bases from V and 0 bases from J, leaving 12 bases between. TCRdb re-called the 5' RACE reads with MiXCR, one entry per CDR3 protein. The sample includes 400,000 or so distinct CDR3 sequences, under 30% of them seen just once. The gene calls are TRBV19 and TRBJ1-5; D possibly corresponds to TRBD1 (6 bases). The TCR was taken from a woman aged 18-50 years in good health. Input material: PBMCs. The CDR3 bases are TGTGCCAGTAGTATCCGGGACAACAATAGCAATCAGCCCCAGCATTTT. Amino acids: CASSIRDNNSNQPQHF.